This T cell receptor beta chain is from a study of T cells in Graves' hyperthyroidism and ophthalmopathy. This clonotype was seen many times. Hyperthyroidism in the patients, aged 18 to 65, was newly diagnosed and under 2 months in duration. Uncontrolled infection, other autoimmune disease, pregnancy or lactation barred patients from enrollment. A roughly 9.3 ml volume of fresh peripheral blood provided the PBMCs. From germline, CDR1 is MNHNS and CDR2 SASEGT. This CDR3 has 13 residues. V gave up 5 bases and J gave up 2 bases, with 10 bases separating them. There were TCR beta CDR3 regions amplified from RNA transcripts. An initial round of RT-PCR targeting the TCR CDR3 relied on the HTBI primer set. TCRdb fed the multiplex PCR reads into MiXCR, producing one record per CDR3 protein. The repertoire holds about 360,000 distinct CDR3 sequences, with approximately 15% as singletons.

The clonotype was recovered from a man aged 25 to 40 with Graves' hyperthyroidism that later progressed to Graves' ophthalmopathy. This chain uses TRBV6-1 with TRBJ2-7, with unresolved D. The sequencing sample was made of blood. CDR3 sequence reads: CASSYGRPYEQYF. For the CDR3, the DNA is TGTGCCAGCAGTTACGGACGGCCCTACGAGCAGTACTTC.